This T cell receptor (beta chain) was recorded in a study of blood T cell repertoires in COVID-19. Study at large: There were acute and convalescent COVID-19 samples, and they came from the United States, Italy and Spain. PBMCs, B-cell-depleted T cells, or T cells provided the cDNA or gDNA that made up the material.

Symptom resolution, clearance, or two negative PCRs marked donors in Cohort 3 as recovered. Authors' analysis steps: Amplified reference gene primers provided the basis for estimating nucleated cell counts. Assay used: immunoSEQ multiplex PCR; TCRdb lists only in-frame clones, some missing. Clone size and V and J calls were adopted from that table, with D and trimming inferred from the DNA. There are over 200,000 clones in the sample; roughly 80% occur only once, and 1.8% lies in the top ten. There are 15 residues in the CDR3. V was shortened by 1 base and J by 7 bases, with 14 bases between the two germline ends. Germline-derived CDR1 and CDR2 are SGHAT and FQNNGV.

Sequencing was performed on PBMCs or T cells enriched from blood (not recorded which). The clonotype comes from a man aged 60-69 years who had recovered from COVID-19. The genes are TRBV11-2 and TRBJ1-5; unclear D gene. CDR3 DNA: TGTGCCAGCAGCTTAGGTGGCAACCTGAACCAGCCCCAGCATTTT. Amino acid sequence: CASSLGGNLNQPQHF.